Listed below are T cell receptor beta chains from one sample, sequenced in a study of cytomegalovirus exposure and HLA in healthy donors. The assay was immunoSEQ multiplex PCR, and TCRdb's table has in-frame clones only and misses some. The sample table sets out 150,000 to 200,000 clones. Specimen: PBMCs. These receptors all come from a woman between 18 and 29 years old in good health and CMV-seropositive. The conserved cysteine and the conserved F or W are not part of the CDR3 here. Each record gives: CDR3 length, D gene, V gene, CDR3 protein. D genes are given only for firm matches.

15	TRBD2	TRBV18	ASSPGLAGVKTDTQY
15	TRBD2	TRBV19	ASSIAAGLAGNNEQF
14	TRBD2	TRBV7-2	ASSPRLAGEVHEQY
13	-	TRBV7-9	ASSFGAGANEKLF
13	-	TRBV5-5	ASSSSAFTSDTQY
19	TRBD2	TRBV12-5	ASGLVLGVAGGPEAYNEQF
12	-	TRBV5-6	ASSGDGGSYEQY
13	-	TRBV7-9	ASSLARGVLYGYT
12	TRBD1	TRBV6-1	ASSEALQGDGYT
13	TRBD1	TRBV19	ASSRTGGAGGELF
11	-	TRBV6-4	ASSDLPTGELF